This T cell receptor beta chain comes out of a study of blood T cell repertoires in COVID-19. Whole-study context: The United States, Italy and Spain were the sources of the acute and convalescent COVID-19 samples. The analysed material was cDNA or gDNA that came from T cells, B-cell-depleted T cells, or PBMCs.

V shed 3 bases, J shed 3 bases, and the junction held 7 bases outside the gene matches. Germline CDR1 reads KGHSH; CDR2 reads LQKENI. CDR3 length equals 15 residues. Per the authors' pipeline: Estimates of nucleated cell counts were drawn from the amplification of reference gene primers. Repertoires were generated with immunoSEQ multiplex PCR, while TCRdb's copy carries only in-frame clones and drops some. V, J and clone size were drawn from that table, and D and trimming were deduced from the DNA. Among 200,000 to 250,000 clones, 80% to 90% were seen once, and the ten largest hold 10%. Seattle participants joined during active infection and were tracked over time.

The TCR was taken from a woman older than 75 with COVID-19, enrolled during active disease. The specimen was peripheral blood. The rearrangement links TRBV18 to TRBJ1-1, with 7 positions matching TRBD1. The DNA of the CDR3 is TGTGCCAGCTCACCTGAGACAGGGATGGACACTGAAGCTTTCTTT. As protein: CASSPETGMDTEAFF. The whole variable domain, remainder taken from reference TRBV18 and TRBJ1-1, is NAGVMQNPRHLVRRRGQEARLRCSPMKGHSHVYWYRQLPEEGLKFMVYLQKENIIDESGMPKERFSAEFPKEGPSILRIQQVVRGDSAAYFCASSPETGMDTEAFFGQGTRLTVV.